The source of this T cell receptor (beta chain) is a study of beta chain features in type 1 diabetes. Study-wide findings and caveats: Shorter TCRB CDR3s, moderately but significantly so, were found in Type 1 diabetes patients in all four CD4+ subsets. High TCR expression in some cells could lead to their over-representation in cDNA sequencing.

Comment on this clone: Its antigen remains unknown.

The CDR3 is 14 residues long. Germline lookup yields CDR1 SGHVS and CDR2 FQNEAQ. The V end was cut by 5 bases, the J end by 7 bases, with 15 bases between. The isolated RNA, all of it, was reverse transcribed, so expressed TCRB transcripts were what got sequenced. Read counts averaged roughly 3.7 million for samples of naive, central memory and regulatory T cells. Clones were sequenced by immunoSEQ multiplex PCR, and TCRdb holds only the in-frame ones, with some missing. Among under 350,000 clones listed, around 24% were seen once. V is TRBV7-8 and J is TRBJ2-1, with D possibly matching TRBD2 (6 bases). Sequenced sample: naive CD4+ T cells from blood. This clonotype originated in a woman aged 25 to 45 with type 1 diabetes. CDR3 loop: CASSLRPGGNEQFF. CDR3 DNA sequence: TGTGCCAGCAGCCTTCGTCCCGGAGGGAATGAGCAGTTCTTC.